The source of this TCR beta chain is a study of follicular helper T cells after annual influenza vaccination. The time point: 2013-2014 season, 7 days after vaccination. No donor had influenza vaccine in the prior 6 months; all lived in the community. This table comes from immunoSEQ multiplex PCR, and its TCRdb copy is limited to in-frame clones, with some not included. In the table there are 9,000 to 10,000 clones, more than 65% of which are singletons. Here the sequenced sample was CXCR5- memory CD4+ T cells sorted from blood, taken 7 days after influenza vaccination. This TCR came from an adult who received the influenza vaccine.

CDR3 bases: TGTGCCAGCAGCGTGAGGATGAACACTGAAGCTTTCTTT. Translating it yields CASSVRMNTEAFF. The chain couples TRBV9 to TRBJ1-1; no firm D call. The V end was cut by 2 bases, the J end by 0 bases, with 5 bases between. The CDR3 has 13 residues. Germline CDR1 SGDLS, CDR2 YYNGEE.